Shown below are 13 T cell receptor beta chains from a single sample sequenced in a study of blood T cell repertoires in COVID-19. Sequenced by immunoSEQ multiplex PCR; TCRdb stores in-frame clones only, minus some. The sample has more than 250,000 clones; roughly nine tenths are singletons. Sequencing used PBMCs or T cells enriched from blood (not recorded which). These receptor sequences come from a woman younger than 30 who had recovered from COVID-19.

This clone was recorded only once. The sample contains more than one DNA sequence encoding this CDR3. The chain uses TRBV7-3 and TRBJ2-7; 7 bases match TRBD1. The CDR3 contains 15 residues. J lost 5 bases, V lost 5 bases, and 12 bases had no gene match. Germline V gene lookup returns CDR1 SGHTA and CDR2 FQGTGA. The chain's CDR3 is CASSTAAGRGNEQYF. CDR3 nucleotides: TGTGCCAGCAGCACCGCGGCGGGCAGGGGGAACGAGCAGTACTTC.

The chain employs TRBV4-3 and TRBJ1-1; possible D gene TRBD1, 5 bases. V was cut by 2 bases and J by 0 bases, with 13 bases left in between. This CDR3 comprises 16 residues. Germline lookup yields CDR1 LGHNA and CDR2 YSLEER. CDR3 residues: CASSQTWTLMNTEAFF. The CDR3, as DNA: TGCGCCAGCAGCCAAACCTGGACACTCATGAACACTGAAGCTTTCTTT.

The rearrangement uses TRBV5-1 and TRBJ1-4, with 8 bases aligning to TRBD1. The CDR3 covers 14 residues. Germline CDR1 is SGHRS and CDR2 is YFSETQ. V was clipped by 4 bases and J by 6 bases; unmatched bases: 5. The CDR3 here is CASSLDRGDEKLFF. CDR3 bases: TGCGCCAGCAGCCTTGACAGGGGTGATGAAAAACTGTTTTTT. Filled out from reference TRBV5-1 and TRBJ1-4, the complete variable domain reads KAGVTQTPRYLIKTRGQQVTLSCSPISGHRSVSWYQQTPGQGLQFLFEYFSETQRNKGNFPGRFSGRQFSNSRSEMNVSTLELGDSALYLCASSLDRGDEKLFFGSGTQLSVL.

V gene TRBV2 combines with J gene TRBJ1-2, with D perhaps matching TRBD1 (5 bases). Trimming removed 8 bases at V and 6 bases at J, with 19 bases between. The CDR3 consists of 14 residues. From germline, CDR1 is SNHLY and CDR2 FYNNEI. The DNA of the CDR3 is TGTGCCAGCCCCACAGGAACCCGACTGGATGGCTACACCTTC. Translated: CASPTGTRLDGYTF.

A single count supports this clone. The gene calls are TRBV18 and TRBJ2-3, with D tentatively TRBD2 (6 bases). Germline assignment: CDR1 KGHSH and CDR2 LQKENI. The CDR3 runs to 14 residues. Deletions cut 3 bases from V and 6 bases from J, with 13 bases between. The CDR3 protein is CASSPGSAGDTQYF. In DNA, the CDR3 is TGTGCCAGCTCACCTGGATCGGCGGGGGATACGCAGTATTTT.

This rearrangement joins TRBV2 to TRBJ2-7; TRBD1 aligns across 9 bases. Germline CDR1 SNHLY, CDR2 FYNNEI. The CDR3 spans 15 residues. The V segment lost 1 base and the J segment 3 bases; nucleotides outside the gene matches: 4. The CDR3 DNA is TGTGCCAGCAGTGAAGGGGACAGGGAACTCTACGAGCAGTACTTC. This gives the protein CASSEGDRELYEQYF.

The chain links TRBV15 to TRBJ1-2, with 10 nucleotides matching TRBD1. The CDR3 spans 15 residues. The germline CDR1 and CDR2 sequences are LNHNV and YYDKDF (reference sequence). V was pared by 2 bases and J by 6 bases, with 6 bases of the junction left unmatched. This CDR3 reads CATSRLDRGANGYTF. CDR3 sequence (DNA): TGTGCCACCAGCAGACTGGACAGGGGGGCTAATGGCTACACCTTC.

The genes are TRBV27 and TRBJ2-1; maybe TRBD2 (5 bases). Germline V gene sequence: CDR1 MNHEY, CDR2 SMNVEV (reference sequence). The CDR3 consists of 13 residues. Trimming took off 5 bases at V and 4 bases at J, with 9 bases between the two ends. In nucleotides, the CDR3 is TGTGCCAGCAGTACGACGGGGTACAATGAGCAGTTCTTC. Its protein product is CASSTTGYNEQFF.

V gene TRBV3-1 (or the pseudogene TRBV3-2) combines with J gene TRBJ1-1, with D unresolved. CDR3 length: 14 residues. The ends were cut back, 2 bases at V and 4 bases at J, with 11 bases in the middle. CDR1 is LGHDT and CDR2 is YNNKEL in the germline V gene (reference sequence). CDR3 sequence reads: CASSQTGRSTEAFF. The CDR3 nucleotides read TGTGCCAGCAGCCAAACGGGGAGAAGCACTGAAGCTTTCTTT.

This chain uses TRBV3-1 (or the pseudogene TRBV3-2) with TRBJ1-1; D is unclear. The CDR3 extends over 14 amino acids. Germline V gives CDR1 LGHDT, CDR2 YNNKEL (reference sequence). Trimming stripped 1 base from V and 1 base from J, with 7 bases between. CDR3 sequence: CASSQAQENTEAFF. In nucleotides, the CDR3 is TGTGCCAGCAGCCAAGCCCAGGAGAACACTGAAGCTTTCTTT.

The gene calls are TRBV10-3 and TRBJ1-1, with D tentatively TRBD1 (6 bases). This CDR3 contains 14 residues. Germline V gene lookup returns CDR1 ENHRY and CDR2 SYGVKD. Trimming removed 0 bases at V and 5 bases at J, with 10 bases between. The CDR3 reads CAISESAGETEAFF. CDR3 sequence (DNA): TGTGCCATCAGTGAGTCTGCAGGGGAGACTGAAGCTTTCTTT.

V gene TRBV27 combines with J gene TRBJ2-1; 9 nucleotides align to TRBD2. Unmatched junction bases numbered 3, after V lost 6 bases and J lost 3 bases. This CDR3 is 14 amino acids long. The germline CDR1 and CDR2 sequences are MNHEY and SMNVEV (reference sequence). The chain's CDR3 is CASSPSGDYNEQFF. For the CDR3, the DNA is TGTGCCAGCAGCCCTAGCGGGGACTACAATGAGCAGTTCTTC.

The count of this clone is one. The chain uses TRBV6-6 and TRBJ2-1; tentative D call: TRBD2 (6 bases). CDR1 and CDR2 from the germline V gene are MNHNY and SVGAGI (reference sequence). Trimming took off 6 bases at V and 0 bases at J, with 12 bases between the two ends. The CDR3 length is 15 residues. CDR3 DNA: TGTGCCAGCAGCAACCGGGGGTCCTCCTACAATGAGCAGTTCTTC. Translated, it gives CASSNRGSSYNEQFF.